This T cell receptor beta chain was sequenced for a study of PD-L1 blockade in urothelial cancer. Overall study context: Reported median T cell count for blood samples was 110,000 to 150,000. The study, taken as a whole, reports: By 3 weeks, tumor-associated blood clones had expanded more in durable-benefit patients.

Unmatched junction bases numbered 5, after V lost 0 bases and J lost 10 bases. Germline V CDR1 and CDR2: ENHRY, SYGVKD. The CDR3 has 15 amino acids. The templates were synthetic TCR analogs, and they were spiked into each PCR. Produced via immunoSEQ multiplex PCR; TCRdb's table is partial and in-frame only. There are over 100,000 clones in the sample; around 84% occur only once, and 2.5% to 4% lies in the top ten. This sample's time point: pretreatment peripheral blood. Notes on this clone: The target antigen is unknown.

The input for sequencing was PBMCs, taken around atezolizumab (anti-PD-L1) treatment. The sequence derives from a man in his fifties with urothelial cancer. This chain links TRBV10-3 with TRBJ1-6; TRBD1 matches 8 bases. In nucleotides, the CDR3 is TGTGCCATCAGTGAGTCCGCAGGGGGCGTCTCACCCCTCCACTTT. Its translation is CAISESAGGVSPLHF.